Reported below is one TCR beta chain. Its antigen is currently unknown. Time point denoted: persistent/refractory GD, antithyroid drugs over 5 years with positive TRAb. PBMCs provided the RNA from which the TCR library was made. The sample belongs to a study of regulatory T cells in long-lasting Graves disease. To make TCR beta libraries, researchers used iRepertoire HTBI primers and Arm-PCR of CDR3 regions. In the study's own analysis: Segment identification across samples yielded 50 to 80 TRBV and some 13 TRBJ segments. TCRdb redid the calling of the multiplex PCR reads with MiXCR, one entry per CDR3 protein. The V and J calls and clone size come from TCRdb's table, not from the authors' own analysis. This table has 310,000 or so distinct CDR3 sequences, roughly a fifth appearing once. The V segment lost 5 bases and the J segment 7 bases; nucleotides outside the gene matches: 9. The CDR3 covers 15 residues. Germline assignment: CDR1 SGHTA and CDR2 FQGNSA.

Overall study results and limits: Relative to new patients (roughly 980), persistent patients exhibited greater sharing of public clonotypes (2,741). Preferential use of TRBV28, TRBJ1-2 and TRBJ2-5 was seen in persistent disease. TCR diversity was lower in persistent Graves' patients than in newly diagnosed ones.

The chain couples TRBV7-2 to TRBJ1-5; 9 bases match TRBD1. This clonotype originated in a female donor with Graves disease. Sample: peripheral blood mononuclear cells (PBMCs), taken when the disease was refractory, from a patient treated with antithyroid drugs. The chain's CDR3 is CASSAAGQGGQPQHF. CDR3 nucleotide sequence: TGTGCCAGCAGCGCAGCGGGACAGGGAGGACAGCCCCAGCATTTT.